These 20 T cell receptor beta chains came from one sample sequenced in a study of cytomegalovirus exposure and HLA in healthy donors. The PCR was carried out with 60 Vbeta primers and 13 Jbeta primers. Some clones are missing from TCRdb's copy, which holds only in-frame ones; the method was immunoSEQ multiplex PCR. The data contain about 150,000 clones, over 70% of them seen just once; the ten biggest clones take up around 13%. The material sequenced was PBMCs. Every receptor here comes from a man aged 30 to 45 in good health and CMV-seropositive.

Written as DNA, the CDR3 is TGTGCCAGCAGCGCTAGCGGGATAGAGGACGAGCAGTACTTC. It specifies CASSASGIEDEQYF. This sequence joins TRBV11-1 and TRBJ2-5; TRBD2 agrees at 9 bases. The end of the DNA aligns better with TRBJ2-7, so the J call may be wrong. Germline V gene sequence: CDR1 SGHAT, CDR2 FQDESV (reference sequence). This CDR3 region has 14 residues.

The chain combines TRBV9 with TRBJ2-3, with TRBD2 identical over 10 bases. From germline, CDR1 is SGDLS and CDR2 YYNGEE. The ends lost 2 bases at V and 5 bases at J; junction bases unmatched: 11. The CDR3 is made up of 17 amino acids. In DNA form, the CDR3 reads TGTGCCAGCAGCGTTAATAGCGGGAGGCCCCCGGGAGATACGCAGTATTTT. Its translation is CASSVNSGRPPGDTQYF.

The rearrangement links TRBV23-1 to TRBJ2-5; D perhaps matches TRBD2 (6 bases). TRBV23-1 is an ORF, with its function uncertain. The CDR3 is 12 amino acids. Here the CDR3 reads CAEGVAEGTQYF. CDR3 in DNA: TGCGCGGAGGGCGTAGCAGAGGGGACCCAGTACTTC.

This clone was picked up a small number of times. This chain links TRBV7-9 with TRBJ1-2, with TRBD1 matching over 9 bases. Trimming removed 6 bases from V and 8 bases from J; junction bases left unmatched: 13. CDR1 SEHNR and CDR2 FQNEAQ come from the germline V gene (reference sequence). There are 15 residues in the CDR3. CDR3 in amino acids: CASRAGTGSYYGYTF. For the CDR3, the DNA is TGTGCCAGCAGGGCCGGGACAGGGTCGTATTACGGCTACACCTTC.

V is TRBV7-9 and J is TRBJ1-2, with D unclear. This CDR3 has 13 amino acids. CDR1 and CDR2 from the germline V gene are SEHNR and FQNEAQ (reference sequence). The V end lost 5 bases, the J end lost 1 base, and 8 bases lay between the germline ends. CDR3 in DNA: TGTGCCAGCAGCCTGCCGGGTAACTATGGCTACACCTTC. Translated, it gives CASSLPGNYGYTF. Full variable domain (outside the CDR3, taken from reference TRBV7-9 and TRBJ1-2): DTGVSQNPRHKITKRGQNVTFRCDPISEHNRLYWYRQTLGQGPEFLTYFQNEAQLEKSRLLSDRFSAERPKGSFSTLEIQRTEQGDSAMYLCASSLPGNYGYTFGSGTRLTVV.

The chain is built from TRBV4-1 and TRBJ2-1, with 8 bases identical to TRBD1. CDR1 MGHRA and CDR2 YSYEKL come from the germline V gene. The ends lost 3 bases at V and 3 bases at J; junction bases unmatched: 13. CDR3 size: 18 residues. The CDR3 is CASSHSQGATTLYNEQFF. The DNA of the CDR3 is TGCGCCAGCAGCCATTCTCAGGGGGCTACCACCCTCTACAATGAGCAGTTCTTC.

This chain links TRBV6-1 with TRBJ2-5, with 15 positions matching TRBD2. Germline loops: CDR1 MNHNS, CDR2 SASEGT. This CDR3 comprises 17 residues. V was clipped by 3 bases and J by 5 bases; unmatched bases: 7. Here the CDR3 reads CASSDPGLAGGSETQYF. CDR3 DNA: TGTGCCAGCAGTGATCCGGGACTAGCGGGAGGATCTGAGACCCAGTACTTC.

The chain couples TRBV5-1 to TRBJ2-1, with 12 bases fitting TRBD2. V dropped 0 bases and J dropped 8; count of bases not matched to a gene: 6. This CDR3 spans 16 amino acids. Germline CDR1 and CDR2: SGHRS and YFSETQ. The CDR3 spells CASSLGTSGISYEQFF. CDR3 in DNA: TGCGCCAGCAGCTTGGGGACTAGCGGGATTAGCTATGAGCAGTTCTTC.

CDR3 sequence: CASNSRETREQYF. For the CDR3, the DNA is TGTGCCAGCAACAGCAGGGAAACGCGAGAGCAGTACTTC. The rearrangement links TRBV2 to TRBJ2-5; D perhaps matches TRBD1 (5 bases). The CDR3 has 13 residues. V gave up 7 bases and J gave up 11 bases, with 20 bases separating them. The germline CDR1 and CDR2 sequences are SNHLY and FYNNEI. The full variable domain, completed using reference TRBV2 and TRBJ2-5, is EPEVTQTPSHQVTQMGQEVILRCVPISNHLYFYWYRQILGQKVEFLVSFYNNEISEKSEIFDDQFSVERPDGSNFTLKIRSTKLEDSAMYFCASNSRETREQYFGPGTRLLVL.

CDR3 in amino acids: CASSLETVRSYNSPLHF. In DNA form, the CDR3 reads TGCGCCAGCAGCTTGGAGACAGTCAGATCCTATAATTCACCCCTCCACTTT. The rearrangement uses TRBV5-1 and TRBJ1-6, with D perhaps TRBD1 (5 bases). Germline CDR1 and CDR2: SGHRS and YFSETQ. Trimming pared 0 bases from V and 1 base from J, leaving 11 bases between. This CDR3 comprises 17 residues.

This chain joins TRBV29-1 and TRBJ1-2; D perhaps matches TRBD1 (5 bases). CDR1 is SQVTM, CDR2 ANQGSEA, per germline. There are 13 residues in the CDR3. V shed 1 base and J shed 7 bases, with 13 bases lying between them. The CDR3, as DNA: TGCAGCGTTGAAGGCGGCAGGGTTAGTGGCTACACCTTC. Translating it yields CSVEGGRVSGYTF.

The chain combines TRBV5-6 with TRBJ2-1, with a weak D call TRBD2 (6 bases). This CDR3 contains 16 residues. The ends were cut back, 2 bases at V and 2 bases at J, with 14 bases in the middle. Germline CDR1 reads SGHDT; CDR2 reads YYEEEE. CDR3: CASSLAPGVPYNEQFF. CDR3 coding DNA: TGTGCCAGCAGCTTAGCTCCGGGAGTTCCCTACAATGAGCAGTTCTTC.

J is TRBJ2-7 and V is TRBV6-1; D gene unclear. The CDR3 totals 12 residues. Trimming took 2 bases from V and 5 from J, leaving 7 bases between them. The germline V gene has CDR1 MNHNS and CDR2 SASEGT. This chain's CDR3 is CASSETRHEQYF. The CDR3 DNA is TGTGCCAGCAGTGAAACGAGGCACGAGCAGTACTTC.

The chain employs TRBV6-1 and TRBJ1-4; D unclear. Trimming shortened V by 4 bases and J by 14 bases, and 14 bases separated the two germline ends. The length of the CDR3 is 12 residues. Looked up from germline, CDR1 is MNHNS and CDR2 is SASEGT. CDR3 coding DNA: TGTGCCAGCAGTGCGACGCGAGGGAAGCTGTTTTTT. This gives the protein CASSATRGKLFF.

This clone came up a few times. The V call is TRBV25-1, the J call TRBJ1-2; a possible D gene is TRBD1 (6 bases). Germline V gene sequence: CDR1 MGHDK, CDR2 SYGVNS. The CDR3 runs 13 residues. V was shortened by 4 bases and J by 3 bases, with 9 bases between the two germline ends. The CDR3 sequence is CASSGTGYYGYTF. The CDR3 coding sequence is TGTGCCAGCAGTGGAACAGGGTACTATGGCTACACCTTC.

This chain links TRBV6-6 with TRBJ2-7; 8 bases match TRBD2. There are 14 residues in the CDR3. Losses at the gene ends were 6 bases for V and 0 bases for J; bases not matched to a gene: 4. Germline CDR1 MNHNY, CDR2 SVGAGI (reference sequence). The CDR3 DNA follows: TGTGCCAGCAGCACCAGCGGGAGCTCCTACGAGCAGTACTTC. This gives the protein CASSTSGSSYEQYF.

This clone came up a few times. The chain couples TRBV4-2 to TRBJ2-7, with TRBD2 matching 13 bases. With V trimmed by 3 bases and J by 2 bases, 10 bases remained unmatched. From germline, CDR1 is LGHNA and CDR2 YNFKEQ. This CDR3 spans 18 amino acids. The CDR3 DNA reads TGTGCCAGCAGCCACTCGACTAGCGGGAGGACAACCCCCTACGAGCAGTACTTC. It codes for CASSHSTSGRTTPYEQYF.

The CDR3 bases are TGTGCCAGCAGTCAACTCGGGACTACGGCCTACGAGCAGTACTTC. Its protein is CASSQLGTTAYEQYF. The V and J genes are TRBV27 and TRBJ2-7; 7 nucleotides line up with TRBD2. J was trimmed by 2 bases and V by 5 bases; bases with no gene match: 9. Germline values: CDR1 MNHEY, CDR2 SMNVEV (reference sequence). This CDR3 comprises 15 residues.

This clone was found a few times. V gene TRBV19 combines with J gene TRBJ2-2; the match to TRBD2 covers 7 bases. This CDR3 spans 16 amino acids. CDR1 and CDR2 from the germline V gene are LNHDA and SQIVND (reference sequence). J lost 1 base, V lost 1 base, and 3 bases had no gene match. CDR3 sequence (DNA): TGTGCCAGTAGTATAGGAGTAGCGGGGAACACCGGGGAGCTGTTTTTT. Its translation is CASSIGVAGNTGELFF.

Written as DNA, the CDR3 is TGTGCCAGCAGCCAATCCGGACAGACACAAGAGACCCAGTACTTC. Translated, it gives CASSQSGQTQETQYF. This chain uses TRBV11-1 with TRBJ2-5, with D possibly TRBD1 on 6 matching bases. Trimming stripped 5 bases from V and 2 bases from J, with 15 bases between. CDR1 SGHAT and CDR2 FQDESV come from the germline V gene (reference sequence). The CDR3 loop spans 15 amino acids.